This is a list of T cell receptor beta chains from one sample in a study of T cell responses to AZD1222 COVID-19 vaccine. The data were produced by immunoSEQ multiplex PCR, yet TCRdb's version contains in-frame clones alone and is incomplete. The sample holds fewer than 120,000 clones, roughly four fifths seen once. The sequencing used peripheral blood, collected on day 0 of AZD1222 vaccination. The receptor source for this set is an adult in good health. CDR3s include the opening cysteine and the closing phenylalanine or tryptophan. A D gene is named only where the DNA matches it firmly.

>TRBV30|TRBJ1-5|16|.
CAWSRFGTADNQPQHF
TGTGCCTGGAGTAGGTTTGGGACCGCTGACAATCAGCCCCAGCATTTT
>TRBV6-4|TRBJ1-6|17|.
CASRNLPPGHNNSPLHF
TGTGCCAGCAGGAATCTACCGCCGGGACACAATAATTCACCCCTCCACTTT
>TRBV15|TRBJ2-1|13|TRBD2
CATSRAGGRLQFF
TGTGCCACCAGCAGAGCGGGGGGAAGGTTGCAGTTCTTC
>TRBV11-2|TRBJ2-3|14|.
CASGGWGSTDTQYF
TGTGCCAGCGGGGGCTGGGGTAGCACAGATACGCAGTATTTT
>TRBV28|TRBJ1-2|13|TRBD1
CASSSTGVYGYTF
TGTGCCAGCAGTTCGACAGGGGTCTATGGCTACACCTTC
>TRBV14|TRBJ2-7|16|TRBD1
CASSPGTGALSYEQYF
TGTGCCAGCAGCCCCGGGACAGGGGCCTTATCCTACGAGCAGTACTTC
>TRBV7-2|TRBJ2-3|16|TRBD2
CASSLGTSGGANTQYF
TGTGCCAGCAGCTTAGGGACTAGCGGGGGGGCTAATACGCAGTATTTT
>TRBV28|TRBJ1-2|11|.
CASMAFYGYTF
TGTGCCAGCATGGCATTCTATGGCTACACCTTC
>TRBV14|TRBJ2-7|15|TRBD2
CASRLLAGASYEQYF
TGTGCCAGCAGGTTGCTAGCGGGTGCTTCTTACGAGCAGTACTTC
>TRBV11-2|TRBJ2-5|16|.
CASSSHRRVARETQYF
TGTGCCAGCAGCTCCCATCGGAGGGTAGCGCGCGAGACCCAGTACTTC